This T cell receptor beta chain derives from a study of cytomegalovirus exposure and HLA in healthy donors. With respect to this clone: What it binds is unknown.

This PCR relied on a set of 60 Vbeta primers and 13 Jbeta primers. Sequencing used immunoSEQ multiplex PCR; TCRdb keeps in-frame clones, though not all of them. There are around 88,000 clones in the sample; under 85% occur only once, and around 7.3% lies in the top ten. General study results and limits: The authors confirmed in vitro that a few CMV-associated chains were specific for CMV antigens. Earlier findings revealed that most TCR beta V segments proved productive either about 87% or about 30% of the time. Later on, a genetic analysis was performed. It linked a missense variant in DCLRE1C with V- and J-gene trimming of TCR beta.

Trimming took 5 bases from V and 7 from J; bases not matched to a gene: 8. This CDR3 region has 13 residues. Germline V lookup: CDR1 SGHTA, CDR2 FQGNSA. Sequencing was done on a sample of PBMCs. The J gene is TRBJ2-7, the V gene TRBV7-2; TRBD2 aligns across 7 bases. This sequence originates from a man between 50 and 59 years old in good health and CMV-seropositive. The CDR3 loop reads CASSPKGGFEQYF. DNA of the CDR3: TGTGCCAGCAGCCCCAAGGGAGGGTTTGAGCAGTACTTC.